Included here is one T cell receptor (beta chain) sequence, with context. Its matching antigen is unknown. One end of the junction varies from germline; a read error may be responsible. Unique molecular identifiers were used to barcode this TCRbeta library. TCRdb re-called the PCR reads with MiXCR, one entry per CDR3 protein. The sample lists about 16,000 distinct CDR3 sequences, roughly 8% seen once, with 35% to 40% in the top ten. These data come from a study of T-cell reconstitution after alpha-beta-depleted transplantation in children. This CDR3 has 15 amino acids. In germline, CDR1 is SEHNR, CDR2 FQNEAQ (reference sequence). Regarding the study as a whole: In patients about two months after transplant, alpha-beta T cells reportedly arose from several hundred expanded graft clones. After one year, T-cell counts and TCRbeta diversity mostly came from new T cells.

V usage is TRBV7-9 and J usage is TRBJ2-2; 7 bases fit TRBD2. The source is a boy younger than two who had a stem cell transplant for Wiskott-Aldrich syndrome, so the T cells may come from the graft donor. The source material was PBMCs, mostly from graft donor cells, sampled 60 days after TCRalphabeta/CD19-depleted stem cell transplant. The CDR3, as DNA: TGTGCCAGCAGCTTAGTCGGCGGGGGTACCGCGGAGCTGTTTTTT. This codes for CASSLVGGGTAELFF.